This T cell receptor (beta chain) was obtained from a study of blood T cell repertoires in COVID-19. Study at large: Sites in the United States, Italy and Spain provided acute and convalescent COVID-19 samples. PBMCs, B-cell-depleted T cells, or T cells were the source of the cDNA or gDNA that made up the material.

Authors' data handling: Researchers report that nucleated cell counts were estimated from reference gene primer amplification. Assay: immunoSEQ multiplex PCR; the TCRdb copy retains only in-frame clones and omits some. That table supplies the V and J calls and clone size; D and trimming were determined from the DNA. The profile covers 150,000 to 180,000 clones, with 70% to 85% appearing a single time and 9.8% taken by the ten largest. Looked up from germline, CDR1 is LGHDT and CDR2 is YNNKEL (reference sequence). The germline V and J ends were trimmed by 0 bases and 5 bases, with 23 bases remaining between them. The CDR3 sequence is 20 residues long. This clone came up once.

The receptor's source is a woman in her fifties or sixties with acute or convalescent COVID-19. This chain links TRBV3-1 (or the pseudogene TRBV3-2) with TRBJ1-6; D is possibly TRBD1 (6 bases). Sequencing was carried out using peripheral blood. The CDR3 DNA follows: TGTGCCAGCAGCCAAGAGGGGACATCGATACGGGACCGGAATAATTCACCCCTCCACTTT. As protein: CASSQEGTSIRDRNNSPLHF.